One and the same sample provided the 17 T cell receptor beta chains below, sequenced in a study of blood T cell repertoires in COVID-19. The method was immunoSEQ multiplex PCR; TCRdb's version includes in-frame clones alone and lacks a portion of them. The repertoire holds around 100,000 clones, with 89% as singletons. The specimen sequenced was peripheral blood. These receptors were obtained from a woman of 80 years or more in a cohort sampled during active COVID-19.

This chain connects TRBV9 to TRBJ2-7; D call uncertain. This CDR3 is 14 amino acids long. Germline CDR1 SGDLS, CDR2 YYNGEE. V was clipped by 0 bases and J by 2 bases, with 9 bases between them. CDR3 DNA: TGTGCCAGCAGCGTAGACTCAGGTACCTACGAGCAGTACTTC. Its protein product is CASSVDSGTYEQYF.

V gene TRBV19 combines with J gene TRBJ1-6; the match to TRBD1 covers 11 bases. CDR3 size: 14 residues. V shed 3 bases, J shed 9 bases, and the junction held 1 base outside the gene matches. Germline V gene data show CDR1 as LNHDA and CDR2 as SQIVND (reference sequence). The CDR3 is CASSMGQGGSPLHF. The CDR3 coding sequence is TGTGCCAGTAGTATGGGACAGGGGGGTTCACCCCTCCACTTT.

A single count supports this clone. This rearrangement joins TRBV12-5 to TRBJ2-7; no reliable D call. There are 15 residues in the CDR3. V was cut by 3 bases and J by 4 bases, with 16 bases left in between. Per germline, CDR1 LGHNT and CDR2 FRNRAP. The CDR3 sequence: CASGFGVASLYEQYF. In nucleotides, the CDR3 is TGTGCTAGTGGTTTTGGAGTTGCGTCCCTTTACGAGCAGTACTTC.

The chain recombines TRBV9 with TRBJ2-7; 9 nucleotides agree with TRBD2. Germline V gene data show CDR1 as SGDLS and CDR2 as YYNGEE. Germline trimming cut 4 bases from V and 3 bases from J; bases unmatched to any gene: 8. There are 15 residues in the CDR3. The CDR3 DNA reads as TGTGCCAGCAGCCCCCGACTAGCGGATTACTACGAGCAGTACTTC. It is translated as CASSPRLADYYEQYF.

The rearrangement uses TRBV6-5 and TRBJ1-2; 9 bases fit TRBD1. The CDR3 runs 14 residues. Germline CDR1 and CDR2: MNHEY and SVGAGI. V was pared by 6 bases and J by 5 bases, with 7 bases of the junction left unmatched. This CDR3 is CASRPGTGPYGYTF. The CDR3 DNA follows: TGTGCCAGCAGACCCGGGACAGGGCCTTATGGCTACACCTTC.

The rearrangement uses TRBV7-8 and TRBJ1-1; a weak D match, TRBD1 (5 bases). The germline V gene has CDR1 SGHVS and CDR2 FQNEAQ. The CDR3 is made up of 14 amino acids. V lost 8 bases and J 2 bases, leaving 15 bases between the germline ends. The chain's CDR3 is CASLPGLINTEAFF. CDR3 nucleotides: TGTGCCAGCCTCCCGGGACTGATTAACACTGAAGCTTTCTTT. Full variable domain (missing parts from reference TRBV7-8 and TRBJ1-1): GAGVSQSPRYKVAKRGQDVALRCDPISGHVSLFWYQQALGQGPEFLTYFQNEAQLDKSGLPSDRFFAERPEGSVSTLKIQRTQQEDSAVYLCASLPGLINTEAFFGQGTRLTVV.

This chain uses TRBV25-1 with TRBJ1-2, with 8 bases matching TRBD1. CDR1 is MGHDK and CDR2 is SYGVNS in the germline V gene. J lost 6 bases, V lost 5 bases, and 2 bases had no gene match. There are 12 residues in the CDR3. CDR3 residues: CASSTGGDGYTF. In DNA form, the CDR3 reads TGTGCCAGCAGTACAGGGGGGGATGGCTACACCTTC.

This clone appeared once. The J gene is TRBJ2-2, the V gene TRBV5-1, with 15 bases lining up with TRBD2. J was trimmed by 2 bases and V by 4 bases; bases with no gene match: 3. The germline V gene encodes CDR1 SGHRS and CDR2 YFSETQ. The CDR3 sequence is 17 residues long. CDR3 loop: CASSQGLAGGNTGELFF. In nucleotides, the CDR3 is TGCGCCAGCAGCCAGGGACTAGCGGGGGGCAACACCGGGGAGCTGTTTTTT.

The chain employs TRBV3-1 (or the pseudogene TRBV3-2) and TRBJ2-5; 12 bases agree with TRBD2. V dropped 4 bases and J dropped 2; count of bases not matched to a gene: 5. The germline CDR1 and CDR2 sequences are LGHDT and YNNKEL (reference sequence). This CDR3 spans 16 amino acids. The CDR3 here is CASSPRTSGAQETQYF. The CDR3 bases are TGTGCCAGCAGCCCCCGGACTAGCGGGGCTCAAGAGACCCAGTACTTC.

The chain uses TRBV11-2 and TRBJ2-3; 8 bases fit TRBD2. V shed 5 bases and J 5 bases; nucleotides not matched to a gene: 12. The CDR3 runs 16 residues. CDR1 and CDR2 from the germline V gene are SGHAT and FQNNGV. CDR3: CASSDVAGLLRDTQYF. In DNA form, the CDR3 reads TGTGCCAGCAGCGACGTAGCGGGACTCCTCCGAGATACGCAGTATTTT.

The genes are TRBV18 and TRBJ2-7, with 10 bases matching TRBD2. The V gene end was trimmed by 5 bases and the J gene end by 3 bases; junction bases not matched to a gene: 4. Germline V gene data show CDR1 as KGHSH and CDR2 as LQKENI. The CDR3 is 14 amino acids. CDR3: CASSSERGGYEQYF. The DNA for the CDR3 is TGTGCCAGCTCATCAGAGCGGGGGGGCTACGAGCAGTACTTC.

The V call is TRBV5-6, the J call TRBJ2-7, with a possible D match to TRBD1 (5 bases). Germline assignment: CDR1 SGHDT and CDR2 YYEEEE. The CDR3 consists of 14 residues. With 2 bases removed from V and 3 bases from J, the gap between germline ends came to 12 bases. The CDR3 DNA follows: TGTGCCAGCAGCTTACAGGTAACGGGCTACGAGCAGTACTTC. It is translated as CASSLQVTGYEQYF.

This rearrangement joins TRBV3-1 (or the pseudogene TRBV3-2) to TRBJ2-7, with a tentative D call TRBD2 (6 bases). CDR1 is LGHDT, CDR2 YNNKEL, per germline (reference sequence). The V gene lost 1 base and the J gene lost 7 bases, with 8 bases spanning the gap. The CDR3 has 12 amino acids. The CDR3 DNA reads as TGTGCCAGCAGCCAAGCTCGGGGGGAGCAGTACTTC. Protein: CASSQARGEQYF.

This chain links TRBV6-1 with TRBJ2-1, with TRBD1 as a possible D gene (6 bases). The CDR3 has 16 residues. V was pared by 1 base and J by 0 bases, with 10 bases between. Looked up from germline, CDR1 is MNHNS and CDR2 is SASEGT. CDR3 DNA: TGTGCCAGCAGTGAAGTGGGACACAGCTCCTACAATGAGCAGTTCTTC. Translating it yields CASSEVGHSSYNEQFF.

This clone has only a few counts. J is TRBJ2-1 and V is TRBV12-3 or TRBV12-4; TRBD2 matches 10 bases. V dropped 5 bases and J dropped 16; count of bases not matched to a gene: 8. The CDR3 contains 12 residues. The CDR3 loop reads CASSLWTSGGFF. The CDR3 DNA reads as TGTGCCAGCAGTCTATGGACTAGCGGAGGATTCTTC.

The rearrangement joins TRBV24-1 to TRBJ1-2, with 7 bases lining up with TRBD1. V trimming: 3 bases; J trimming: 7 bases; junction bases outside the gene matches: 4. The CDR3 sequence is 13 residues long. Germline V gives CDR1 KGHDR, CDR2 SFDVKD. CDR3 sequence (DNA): TGTGCCACCAGTGATACAGGGGAAATTGGCTACACCTTC. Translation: CATSDTGEIGYTF.

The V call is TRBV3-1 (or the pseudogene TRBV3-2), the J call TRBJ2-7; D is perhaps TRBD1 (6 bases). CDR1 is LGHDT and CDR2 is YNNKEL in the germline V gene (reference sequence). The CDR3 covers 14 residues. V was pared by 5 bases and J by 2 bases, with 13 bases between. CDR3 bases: TGTGCCAGCAGCTCCGGGACATTAGCCTACGAGCAGTACTTC. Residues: CASSSGTLAYEQYF.